This T cell receptor (beta chain) was sequenced during a study of T-cell memory formation after mild COVID-19. This clonotype was seen a few times. MiXCR, run by TCRdb on the 5' RACE reads, gives a single entry per CDR3 protein. The table records roughly 300,000 distinct CDR3 sequences, around 8% of them present only once. This sequence was found in a man aged 18 to 30 who had mild COVID-19 (a few samples of this study predate the infection). Cell type and time point are not known. The sample was PBMCs or a T cell subset sorted from them (not recorded which).

The chain's CDR3 is CASSAPGGRRGYTF. In DNA, the CDR3 is TGTGCCAGCAGTGCCCCCGGGGGGCGCAGGGGCTACACCTTC. This rearrangement joins TRBV28 to TRBJ1-2; D is possibly TRBD1 (6 bases). Trimming took off 5 bases at V and 8 bases at J, with 18 bases between the two ends. This CDR3 is 14 amino acids long. Germline-derived CDR1 and CDR2 are MDHEN and SYDVKM.